The 25 T cell receptor beta chains given below trace back to one sample, sequenced in a study of cytomegalovirus exposure and HLA in healthy donors. The study ran its PCR with 60 Vbeta and 13 Jbeta primers. Clones were sequenced by immunoSEQ multiplex PCR, and TCRdb holds only the in-frame ones, with some missing. The sample records about 150,000 clones, around 60% being singletons. Sequenced material: PBMCs. These receptor sequences come from a woman aged 55-70 years in good health and CMV-seropositive.

V usage is TRBV7-2 and J usage is TRBJ2-3; D possibly corresponds to TRBD2 (6 bases). The CDR3 spans 14 residues. Trimming cost V 7 bases and J 0 bases, with 11 bases left between them. From germline, CDR1 is SGHTA and CDR2 FQGNSA. The CDR3: CASMRGHSTDTQYF. The CDR3 DNA follows: TGTGCCAGCATGCGGGGCCATAGCACAGATACGCAGTATTTT.

This chain joins TRBV10-1 and TRBJ2-2; 14 bases line up with TRBD2. Germline CDR1 WNHNN, CDR2 SYGVQD (reference sequence). V was pared by 4 bases and J by 6 bases, with 7 bases of the junction left unmatched. This CDR3 contains 17 residues. The DNA for the CDR3 is TGCGCCAGCAGTGCCGTGACTAGCGGGAGGGGACCCGGGGAGCTGTTTTTT. Translating it yields CASSAVTSGRGPGELFF.

This chain joins TRBV6-1 and TRBJ2-7, with D perhaps TRBD2 (5 bases). The length of the CDR3 is 14 residues. Germline V gene lookup returns CDR1 MNHNS and CDR2 SASEGT. Trimming took off 2 bases at V and 6 bases at J, with 14 bases between the two ends. The chain's CDR3 is CASSEWELTFEQYF. CDR3 nucleotide sequence: TGTGCCAGCAGTGAATGGGAGTTAACTTTCGAGCAGTACTTC.

The J gene is TRBJ2-7, the V gene TRBV27, with TRBD1 matching 9 bases. This CDR3 is 16 amino acids long. The V and J ends lost 4 bases and 4 bases, in that order; junction bases with no gene match: 11. Germline V gene sequence: CDR1 MNHEY, CDR2 SMNVEV (reference sequence). The CDR3 here is CASSSVGQGPFYEQYF. CDR3 in DNA: TGTGCCAGCAGTTCCGTCGGACAGGGGCCATTTTACGAGCAGTACTTC.

The genes are TRBV5-1 and TRBJ2-5, with D possibly TRBD1 on 5 matching bases. The DNA end is a closer match to TRBJ2-7, so the J assignment may be wrong. The CDR3 sequence is 14 residues long. CDR1 is SGHRS and CDR2 is YFSETQ in the germline V gene. The CDR3 sequence is CASSWGPGVYEQYF. DNA of the CDR3: TGCGCCAGCAGCTGGGGCCCAGGTGTGTACGAGCAGTACTTC.

This clone was detected a few times. V gene TRBV10-3 combines with J gene TRBJ2-1, with D perhaps matching TRBD1 (7 bases). Trimming stripped 2 bases from V and 7 bases from J, with 18 bases between. The CDR3 spans 16 residues. Germline V gene sequence: CDR1 ENHRY, CDR2 SYGVKD. The CDR3 DNA is TGTGCCATCAGTGAGGGGCCAGACAGGGCGGGGAATGAGCAGTTCTTC. This sequence encodes CAISEGPDRAGNEQFF.

The chain uses TRBV7-2 and TRBJ2-7, with no clear D. CDR3 size: 13 residues. Germline V gives CDR1 SGHTA, CDR2 FQGNSA. V lost 5 bases and J lost 1, with 9 bases in between. CDR3 residues: CASSPSESYEQYF. CDR3 nucleotide sequence: TGTGCCAGCAGCCCGTCAGAATCCTACGAGCAGTACTTC.

The chain recombines TRBV30 with TRBJ2-5; the match to TRBD2 covers 7 bases. Germline V CDR1 and CDR2: GTSNPN, SVGIG (reference sequence). Germline trimming cut 8 bases from V and 5 bases from J; bases unmatched to any gene: 11. This CDR3 has 13 residues. DNA for the CDR3: TGTGCCCGGGGGGAGGGCCTCGGGGAGACCCAGTACTTC. This encodes CARGEGLGETQYF. Looking up the rest from reference TRBV30 and TRBJ2-5 gives the full variable domain: SQTIHQWPATLVQPVGSPLSLECTVEGTSNPNLYWYRQAAGRGLQLLFYSVGIGQISSEVPQNLSASRPQDRQFILSSKKLLLSDSGFYLCARGEGLGETQYFGPGTRLLVL.

CDR3 sequence reads: CASSDTGTSGKQETQYF. The CDR3 coding sequence is TGTGCCAGCAGTGATACGGGGACTAGCGGAAAACAAGAGACCCAGTACTTC. The chain combines TRBV2 with TRBJ2-5, with 11 positions matching TRBD2. The CDR3 covers 17 residues. With 3 bases clipped from V and 2 bases from J, the junction kept 8 bases outside the gene matches. Germline loops: CDR1 SNHLY, CDR2 FYNNEI.

The chain carries TRBV5-4 and TRBJ2-7, with 10 bases fitting TRBD2. This CDR3 region has 16 residues. With 0 bases clipped from V and 2 bases from J, the junction kept 5 bases outside the gene matches. Germline lookup yields CDR1 SGHNT and CDR2 YYREEE (reference sequence). The CDR3 coding sequence is TGTGCCAGCAGCTTGGGTAGCGGGAGGCCAGCCTACGAGCAGTACTTC. This translates into CASSLGSGRPAYEQYF.

V and J are TRBV12-2 and TRBJ2-3; the D call in the table, TRBD2, was not verified against the DNA. TRBV12-2 corresponds to a pseudogene. The CDR3 contains 16 residues. CDR3 DNA sequence: TGTGCAAGTCGCTTAGCAAGGACTAGCGTAACAGATACGCAGTATTTT. Translation: CASRLARTSVTDTQYF.

This clone was observed once. Its ends do not fully match the called genes, so a read error is possible. This sequence joins TRBV7-7 and TRBJ2-1; 7 bases map to TRBD2. CDR3 length equals 15 residues. Per germline, CDR1 SSHAT and CDR2 FNYEAQ (reference sequence). The CDR3 reads CASSLGEGPYNEQFF. As DNA, the CDR3 is TGTGCTAGCAGCTTAGGGGAGGGCCCCTACAATGAGCAGTTCTTC. Supplemented by reference TRBV7-7 and TRBJ2-1, the full variable domain reads GAGVSQSPRYKVTKRGQDVTLRCDPISSHATLYWYQQALGQGPEFLTYFNYEAQPDKSGLPSDRFSAERPEGSISTLTIQRTEQRDSAMYRCASSLGEGPYNEQFFGPGTRLTVL.

The gene calls are TRBV7-9 and TRBJ1-1; a weak D match, TRBD1 (5 bases). Germline loops: CDR1 SEHNR, CDR2 FQNEAQ (reference sequence). This CDR3 comprises 17 residues. V lost 2 bases and J lost 1, with 17 bases in between. The CDR3 DNA is TGTGCCAGCAGCTTATTTCGCGCCGCAGGGCAGAACACTGAAGCTTTCTTT. Its translation: CASSLFRAAGQNTEAFF.

The chain uses TRBV7-2 and TRBJ2-7; D call uncertain. Trimming took 5 bases from V and 3 from J, leaving 8 bases between them. This CDR3 is 12 amino acids long. In germline, CDR1 is SGHTA, CDR2 FQGNSA. The CDR3 protein is CASSRPGYEQYF. In DNA form, the CDR3 reads TGTGCCAGCAGCCGCCCCGGCTACGAGCAGTACTTC.

This rearrangement joins TRBV4-1 to TRBJ1-4; a possible D gene is TRBD1 (5 bases). Germline CDR1 is MGHRA and CDR2 is YSYEKL. The CDR3 is 15 residues long. The V gene lost 2 bases and the J gene lost 5 bases, with 12 bases spanning the gap. As DNA, the CDR3 is TGCGCCAGCAGCCAACCCCAGGGAAGGAATGAAAAACTGTTTTTT. This gives the protein CASSQPQGRNEKLFF.

CDR3 nucleotide sequence: TGTGCCAGCAGTCTTTTAGCGTATACCTACGAGCAGTACTTC. The encoded protein is CASSLLAYTYEQYF. The gene calls are TRBV28 and TRBJ2-5; D is perhaps TRBD2 (5 bases). The J call may be incorrect, as the DNA end agrees better with TRBJ2-7. The germline gives CDR1 MDHEN, CDR2 SYDVKM. The CDR3 length is 14 residues.

The chain couples TRBV28 to TRBJ2-7; D is undetermined. The germline gives CDR1 MDHEN, CDR2 SYDVKM. V lost 6 bases and J lost 4, with 16 bases in between. The CDR3 contains 14 residues. CDR3 nucleotide sequence: TGTGCCAGCAGCCGTGGTATGGCCCCTTACGAGCAGTACTTC. This gives the protein CASSRGMAPYEQYF.

This sequence joins TRBV28 and TRBJ2-5, with TRBD2 matching over 12 bases. V was clipped by 4 bases and J by 6 bases; unmatched bases: 6. Germline CDR1 is MDHEN and CDR2 is SYDVKM. The CDR3 totals 15 residues. DNA for the CDR3: TGTGCCAGCAGTTGGGGACTAGCGGGTAGGCAGACCCAGTACTTC. Protein product: CASSWGLAGRQTQYF. Combining the CDR3 with reference TRBV28 and TRBJ2-5 gives the whole variable domain DVKVTQSSRYLVKRTGEKVFLECVQDMDHENMFWYRQDPGLGLRLIYFSYDVKMKEKGDIPEGYSVSREKKERFSLILESASTNQTSMYLCASSWGLAGRQTQYFGPGTRLLVL.

This clone was counted only a few times. Here the CDR3 DNA reads TGTGCCAGCAGCTTGGGTGGAGGGGGCACAGATACGCAGTATTTT. As protein: CASSLGGGGTDTQYF. This sequence joins TRBV5-4 and TRBJ2-3; tentative D call: TRBD2 (6 bases). Germline lookup yields CDR1 SGHNT and CDR2 YYREEE (reference sequence). The CDR3 loop spans 15 amino acids. Trimming took off 0 bases at V and 1 base at J, with 9 bases between the two ends.

In its sample, this clone was seen a few times. The genes are TRBV7-3 and TRBJ2-1; 11 bases map to TRBD2. V was clipped by 6 bases and J by 9 bases; unmatched bases: 7. CDR1 is SGHTA, CDR2 FQGTGA, per germline. The CDR3 extends over 14 amino acids. The CDR3 loop reads CASSRLAGRGEQFF. CDR3 nucleotides: TGTGCCAGCAGTAGACTAGCGGGAAGGGGTGAGCAGTTCTTC.

J is TRBJ2-7 and V is TRBV28, with 7 bases matching TRBD2. With 7 bases clipped from V and 2 bases from J, the junction kept 5 bases outside the gene matches. This CDR3 is 13 amino acids long. Germline V gene data show CDR1 as MDHEN and CDR2 as SYDVKM. The CDR3: CASKPAGPYEQYF. The CDR3 DNA reads as TGTGCCAGCAAACCAGCGGGACCCTACGAGCAGTACTTC. The variable domain in full, with the rest retrieved from reference TRBV28 and TRBJ2-7, is DVKVTQSSRYLVKRTGEKVFLECVQDMDHENMFWYRQDPGLGLRLIYFSYDVKMKEKGDIPEGYSVSREKKERFSLILESASTNQTSMYLCASKPAGPYEQYFGPGTRLTVT.

The rearrangement links TRBV12-5 to TRBJ1-1, with TRBD1 as a possible D gene (6 bases). The germline V and J ends were trimmed by 9 bases and 6 bases, with 14 bases remaining between them. There are 12 residues in the CDR3. Germline CDR1 is LGHNT and CDR2 is FRNRAP. DNA for the CDR3: TGTGCTAGCGCCAGGGGTTTGGCTGAAGCTTTCTTT. Protein product: CASARGLAEAFF.

The chain joins TRBV11-2 to TRBJ2-1, with TRBD1 identical over 7 bases. Germline CDR1 is SGHAT and CDR2 is FQNNGV. The CDR3 is 14 residues long. J gave up 7 bases and V 5 bases, and 8 bases lay outside the gene matches. The CDR3 region has the DNA TGTGCCAGCAGCATGGTCCCGGGACAGAATGAGCAGTTCTTC. This sequence encodes CASSMVPGQNEQFF.

The V and J genes are TRBV6-5 and TRBJ2-7; TRBD1 matches 8 bases. The CDR3 totals 15 residues. V was pared by 6 bases and J by 4 bases, with 11 bases of the junction left unmatched. The germline V gene encodes CDR1 MNHEY and CDR2 SVGAGI. The CDR3 DNA follows: TGTGCCAGCAGACACCGGTCAGGGGGCGAGTACGAGCAGTACTTC. This sequence encodes CASRHRSGGEYEQYF.

The chain couples TRBV29-1 to TRBJ2-7; possible D gene TRBD2, 6 bases. Germline V gives CDR1 SQVTM, CDR2 ANQGSEA. CDR3 length equals 13 residues. V dropped 2 bases and J dropped 3 bases, with 11 bases sitting between them. The CDR3 loop reads CSVERGTGYEQYF. The CDR3 DNA sequence: TGCAGCGTTGAACGTGGGACTGGCTACGAGCAGTACTTC.